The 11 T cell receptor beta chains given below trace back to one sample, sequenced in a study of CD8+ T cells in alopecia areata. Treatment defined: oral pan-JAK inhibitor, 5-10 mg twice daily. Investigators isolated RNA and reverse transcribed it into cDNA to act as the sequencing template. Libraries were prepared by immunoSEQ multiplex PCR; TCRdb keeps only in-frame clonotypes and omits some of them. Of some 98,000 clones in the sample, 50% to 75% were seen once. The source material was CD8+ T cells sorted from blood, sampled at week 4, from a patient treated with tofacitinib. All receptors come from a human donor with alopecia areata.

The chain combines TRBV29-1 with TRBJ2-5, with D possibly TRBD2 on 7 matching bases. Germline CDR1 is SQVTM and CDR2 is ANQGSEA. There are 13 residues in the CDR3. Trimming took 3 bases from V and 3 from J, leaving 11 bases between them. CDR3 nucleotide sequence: TGCAGCGTTGATGGGGGGGCGGAAGAGACCCAGTACTTC. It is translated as CSVDGGAEETQYF.

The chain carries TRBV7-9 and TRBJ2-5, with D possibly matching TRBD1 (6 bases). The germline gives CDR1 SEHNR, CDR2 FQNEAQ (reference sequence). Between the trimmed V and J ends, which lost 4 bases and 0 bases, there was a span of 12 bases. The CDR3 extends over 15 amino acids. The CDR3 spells CASSSLHRDQETQYF. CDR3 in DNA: TGTGCCAGCAGCTCTCTCCACAGGGACCAAGAGACCCAGTACTTC.

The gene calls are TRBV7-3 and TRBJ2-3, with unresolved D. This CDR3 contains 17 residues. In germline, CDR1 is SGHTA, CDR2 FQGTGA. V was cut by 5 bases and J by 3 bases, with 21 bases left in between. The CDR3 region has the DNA TGTGCCAGCAGCGAATCTGTCCCAAACTTCATGACAGATACGCAGTATTTT. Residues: CASSESVPNFMTDTQYF.

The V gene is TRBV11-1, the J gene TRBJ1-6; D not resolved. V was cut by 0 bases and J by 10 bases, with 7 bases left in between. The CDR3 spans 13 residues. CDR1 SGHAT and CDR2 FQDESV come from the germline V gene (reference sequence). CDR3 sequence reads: CASSLALKSPLHF. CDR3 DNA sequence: TGTGCCAGCAGCTTAGCTCTTAAGTCACCCCTCCACTTT.

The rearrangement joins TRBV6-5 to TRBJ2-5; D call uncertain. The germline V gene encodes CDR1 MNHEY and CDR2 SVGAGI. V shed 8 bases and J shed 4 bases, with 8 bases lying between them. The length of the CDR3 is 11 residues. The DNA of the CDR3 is TGTGCCAGCGGTGTGGGAGAGACCCAGTACTTC. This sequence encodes CASGVGETQYF.

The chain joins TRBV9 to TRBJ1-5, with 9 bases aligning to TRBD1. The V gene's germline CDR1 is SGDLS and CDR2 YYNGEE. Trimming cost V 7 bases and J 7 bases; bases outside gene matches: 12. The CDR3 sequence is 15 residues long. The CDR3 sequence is CASVSRDREGQPQHF. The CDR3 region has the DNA TGTGCCAGCGTCTCCCGGGACAGGGAAGGACAGCCCCAGCATTTT.

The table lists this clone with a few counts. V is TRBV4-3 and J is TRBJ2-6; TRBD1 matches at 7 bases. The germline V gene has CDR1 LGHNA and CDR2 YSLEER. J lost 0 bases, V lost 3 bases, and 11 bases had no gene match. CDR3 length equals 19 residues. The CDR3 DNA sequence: TGCGCCAGCAGCCAGGATACTTGGACAGGCACCTCTGGGGCCAACGTCCTGACTTTC. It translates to CASSQDTWTGTSGANVLTF.

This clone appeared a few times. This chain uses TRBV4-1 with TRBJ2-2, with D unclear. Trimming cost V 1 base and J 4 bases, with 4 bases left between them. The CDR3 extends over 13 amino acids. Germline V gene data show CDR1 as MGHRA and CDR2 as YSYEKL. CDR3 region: CASSQGLTGELFF. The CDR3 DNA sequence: TGCGCCAGCAGCCAAGGTCTCACCGGGGAGCTGTTTTTT.

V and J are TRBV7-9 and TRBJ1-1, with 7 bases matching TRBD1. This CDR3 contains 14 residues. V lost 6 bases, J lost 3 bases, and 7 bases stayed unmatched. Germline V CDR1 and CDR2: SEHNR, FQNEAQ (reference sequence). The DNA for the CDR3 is TGTGCCAGCAGTTTGGGGACAGCCTACACTGAAGCTTTCTTT. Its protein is CASSLGTAYTEAFF.

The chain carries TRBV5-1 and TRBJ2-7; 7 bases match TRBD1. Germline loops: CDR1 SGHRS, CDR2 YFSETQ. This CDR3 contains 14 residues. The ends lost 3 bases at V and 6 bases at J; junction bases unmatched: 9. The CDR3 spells CASSSPGAGGEQYF. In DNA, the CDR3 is TGCGCCAGCAGCTCCCCCGGGGCAGGGGGCGAGCAGTACTTC.

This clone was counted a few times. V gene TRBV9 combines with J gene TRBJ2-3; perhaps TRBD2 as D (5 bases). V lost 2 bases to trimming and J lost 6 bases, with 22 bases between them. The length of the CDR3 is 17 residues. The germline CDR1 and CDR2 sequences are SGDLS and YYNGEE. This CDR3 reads CASSVDTTEVATDTQYF. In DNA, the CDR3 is TGTGCCAGCAGCGTGGATACTACGGAGGTCGCAACCGATACGCAGTATTTT.